What follows describes a single T cell receptor beta chain. This clonotype was counted at least ten times. Its antigen is still unknown. Within one base of it there is no much larger clone, and no base qualities were kept. The data belong to a study of CD8 T cells in ankylosing spondylitis (dated by TCRdb to about 2017). With regard to the full study: T cell receptor beta repertoires were profiled in healthy donors and ankylosing spondylitis patients so that disease-linked TCR variants could be found. Peripheral blood samples were taken, and synovial fluid was additionally collected from ankylosing spondylitis patients. In total, the full study cohort was made up of over a hundred healthy donors and approximately 27 ankylosing spondylitis patients.

Sequencing was performed on an Illumina HiSeq 2500. TCR beta libraries were prepared by quantitative 5'-RACE with molecular barcodes. Concerning the study's data processing: Disease-linked TCR variants were identified with a new computational method built on a probabilistic model of VDJ rearrangement. Using fastp trimming at Q25 and MiXCR clonotype assembly, TCRdb reanalyzed the public sequencing data and kept in-frame beta chains. All rows with the same CDR3 protein become a single entry with the most common DNA and genes. The V and J calls were determined by TCRdb, not by the authors. The sample table contains under 200,000 distinct CDR3 sequences; only one count was recorded for about 9.9% of them. The top ten hold 25% to 30% of the sample. Findings and caveats that apply to the study as a whole: In peripheral blood, the disease-linked clones were found at relatively low frequencies and had a CD8+ phenotype. The disease-linked clones were reported to be significantly enriched in matched synovial fluid samples from ankylosing spondylitis patients. A TCR beta motif made up of eight highly homologous amino acid variants appeared to be characteristic of blood from ankylosing spondylitis patients. Some motif variants had previously been reported in the synovial fluid and blood of reactive arthritis patients, which suggests shared mechanisms of disease initiation.

Taken from the germline V gene, the CDR1 and CDR2 loops are MGHDK and SYGVNS. V is clipped by 0 bases and J by 2 bases, and the sequence between their germline boundaries is 5 bases long. Including the terminal cysteine and phenylalanine, the CDR3 comprises 13 residues. This entry keeps only the CDR3 DNA: 39 bases, framed from base 1. This receptor chain uses TRBV25-1 and TRBJ2-7, with TRBD2 as a weak D call on 5 bases. Sequenced material: blood, either unsorted or a sorted T cell fraction (not recorded which). The source is a male donor with ankylosing spondylitis or in good health (not recorded which). The DNA is as follows: TGTGCCAGCAGTGAATACGGGGCCTACGAGCAGTACTTC. This yields the protein CASSEYGAYEQYF.